This T cell receptor (beta chain) was recorded in a study of blood T cells in healthy people across ages. Study observations and caveats: Diversity estimates from one million T cells were considered underestimates. Possibly, changes in expanded clonotypes were confounded because donor CMV status was unknown.

Concerning this clonotype itself: Its antigen is currently unknown.

Samples each yielded at least 6 micrograms of total RNA. With a J-beta primer mix and a sample-barcoded 5' primer, a second PCR ran about 7 to 12 cycles. The template-switch adaptor, which had 12 random nucleotides, put a tag on each cDNA molecule. TCRdb re-called the 5' RACE reads with MiXCR, one entry per CDR3 protein. This table has about 640,000 distinct CDR3 sequences, under 70% appearing once. Trimming shortened V by 5 bases and J by 4 bases, and 12 bases separated the two germline ends. Germline V lookup: CDR1 LNHNV, CDR2 YYDKDF (reference sequence). CDR3 length equals 13 residues. The sample was blood. This clonotype was obtained from a man aged 55 to 70 in good health. The chain recombines TRBV15 with TRBJ2-7; D possibly corresponds to TRBD1 (5 bases). The CDR3 bases are TGTGCCACCAGCCCAGGGTGGGCATACGAGCAGTACTTC. Translated: CATSPGWAYEQYF.